This TCR beta chain was recovered during a study of T-cell reconstitution after alpha-beta-depleted transplantation in children. Preparing the TCRbeta library involved the use of unique molecular identifiers. TCRdb re-derived calls from the PCR reads in MiXCR, one entry per CDR3 protein. The data contain approximately 510,000 distinct CDR3 sequences, about 18% of them singletons. This clonotype was recorded a few times. The CDR3 runs to 15 residues. The junction had 10 bases not matched to a gene; V was cut back by 4 bases and J by 7 bases. CDR1 and CDR2 from the germline V gene are SGHAT and FQNNGV. This specimen consisted of PBMCs from the stem cell graft donor, obtained from the stem cell graft. This TCR derives from a human donor who donated a stem cell graft to a child with acute lymphoblastic leukemia. The chain carries TRBV11-2 and TRBJ2-4; 7 bases map to TRBD2. This CDR3 is CASSSNGLDWNIQYF. The CDR3, as DNA: TGTGCCAGCAGCTCAAATGGACTAGACTGGAACATTCAGTACTTC.